This TCR beta chain was documented in a study of identical twins. Study findings and constraints: Abundant beta clonotypes from cord blood bore fewer insertions; memory repertoires lacked this pattern. The presence of invariant MAIT and iNKT cells could partly confound analyses of zero-insertion sequences. Twin-shared out-of-frame alpha sequences were enriched for low generation probability.

This clonotype has more than one count but fewer than ten. Its antigen remains unknown. Germline loops: CDR1 LNHDA, CDR2 SQIVND (reference sequence). The CDR3 runs to 15 residues. V was trimmed by 9 bases and J by 5 bases, leaving 19 bases between them. TCRdb re-called the 5' RACE reads through MiXCR, storing one row per CDR3 protein. The sample yields 250,000 to 350,000 distinct CDR3 sequences, roughly 8.6% seen once. This sample also belongs to another study, concerning yellow fever vaccine responses in identical twins.

The sequence came from a woman aged 18-29 years in good health. The chain links TRBV19 to TRBJ2-2, with D possibly being TRBD1 or TRBD2 (5 bases each). The sequencing input was CD8+ T cells sorted from blood. The CDR3 nucleotides read TGTGCCAGCCGCCTCTCTCAGGGAGCTACCGGGGAGCTGTTTTTT. Translated, it gives CASRLSQGATGELFF.